Reported below is one T cell receptor (beta chain). Its antigen is still unknown. The source of the sample is a study of T-cell reconstitution after alpha-beta-depleted transplantation in children. Broader study findings: One year post-transplant, T-cell counts and diversity were largely derived from T cells produced anew.

Unique molecular identifiers featured in how the TCRbeta library was prepared. MiXCR, applied by TCRdb to the PCR reads, yields one record per CDR3 protein. The table lists about 980,000 distinct CDR3 sequences, roughly 29% of them singletons. Trimming took 2 bases from V and 3 from J; bases not matched to a gene: 6. This CDR3 is built from 17 residues. Germline V gene sequence: CDR1 MNHEY, CDR2 SVGAGI. The V and J genes are TRBV6-5 and TRBJ2-5; 13 bases match TRBD2. This receptor was obtained from a boy less than two years old who had a stem cell transplant for SCID, so the T cells may come from the graft donor. This specimen was PBMCs, mostly from graft donor cells, taken 360 days after TCRalphabeta/CD19-depleted stem cell transplant. The CDR3 DNA is TGTGCCAGCAGTTACCAAATGACTAGCGGGGGGAAAGAGACCCAGTACTTC. Protein sequence: CASSYQMTSGGKETQYF.